These 11 T cell receptor beta chains were all obtained from the same sample, sequenced in a study of STAT5B mutations in CD4+ large granular lymphocyte leukemia. Clones were read by immunoSEQ multiplex PCR, and TCRdb kept only the in-frame ones, dropping some. Seen here are 30,000 to 35,000 clones, approximately 82% observed once, and the top ten hold roughly 7.7%. The specimen sequenced was CD4+ T cells from blood buffy coats. The receptors here all came from a human donor in good health.

This rearrangement joins TRBV4-1 to TRBJ2-7; unclear D gene. This CDR3 comprises 17 residues. The V gene lost 0 bases and the J gene lost 0 bases, with 15 bases spanning the gap. Germline V gene sequence: CDR1 MGHRA, CDR2 YSYEKL. DNA of the CDR3: TGCGCCAGCAGCCAAGATCTGTGGAGTCCACTCTCCTACGAGCAGTACTTC. Translating gives CASSQDLWSPLSYEQYF.

J is TRBJ1-2 and V is TRBV11-3; unclear D gene. Germline CDR1 reads SGHNT; CDR2 reads YENEEA. V lost 5 bases and J 5 bases, leaving 9 bases between the germline ends. The CDR3 length is 12 residues. For the CDR3, the DNA is TGTGCCAGCAGCCCAGGAACTTATGGCTACACCTTC. It is translated as CASSPGTYGYTF. The variable domain in full, completed from reference TRBV11-3 and TRBJ1-2, reads EAGVVQSPRYKIIEKKQPVAFWCNPISGHNTLYWYLQNLGQGPELLIRYENEEAVDDSQLPKDRFSAERLKGVDSTLKIQPAELGDSAVYLCASSPGTYGYTFGSGTRLTVV.

In this sample, this clone turned up once. The rearrangement links TRBV14 to TRBJ2-2; 7 nucleotides line up with TRBD2. The CDR3 is 18 residues long. The junction had 12 bases not matched to a gene; V was cut back by 0 bases and J by 5 bases. Germline loops: CDR1 SGHDN, CDR2 FVKESK. Here the CDR3 DNA reads TGTGCCAGCAGCCAAGATCTTGTGGGAGGGCCGAGGACCGGGGAGCTGTTTTTT. Its protein is CASSQDLVGGPRTGELFF.

The sample holds one count of this clone. The chain uses TRBV7-2 and TRBJ1-3; no reliable D call. The CDR3 is made up of 15 amino acids. Looked up from germline, CDR1 is SGHTA and CDR2 is FQGNSA. The ends were cut back, 1 base at V and 8 bases at J, with 15 bases in the middle. The CDR3 nucleotides are TGTGCCAGCAGCTTAGGTCCCAGCGGAGAATACACCATATATTTT. Its protein is CASSLGPSGEYTIYF.

V usage is TRBV18 and J usage is TRBJ2-7; tentative D call: TRBD1 (5 bases). The CDR3 covers 15 residues. The germline gives CDR1 KGHSH, CDR2 LQKENI. Trimming took 6 bases from V and 6 from J, leaving 21 bases between them. The CDR3 reads CASSSSVGHNGEQYF. In DNA, the CDR3 is TGTGCCAGCTCCTCCTCGGTTGGACATAACGGCGAGCAGTACTTC.

In its sample, this clone was seen a few times. The chain uses TRBV29-1 and TRBJ1-2; D not certain. Per the germline V gene, CDR1 is SQVTM and CDR2 is ANQGSEA. Trimming left V 3 bases short and J 6 bases short, with 11 bases between. The CDR3 has 12 residues. Here the CDR3 DNA reads TGCAGCGTTGATCGGGCTGGGGATGGCTACACCTTC. It specifies CSVDRAGDGYTF.

This clone was seen only once. This sequence joins TRBV7-9 and TRBJ2-1, with 11 bases fitting TRBD2. Germline values: CDR1 SEHNR, CDR2 FQNEAQ (reference sequence). V trimming: 0 bases; J trimming: 5 bases; junction bases outside the gene matches: 9. The CDR3 totals 18 residues. The CDR3 sequence: CASSLALMRGLADNEQFF. In DNA form, the CDR3 reads TGTGCCAGCAGCTTAGCGCTAATGAGGGGACTAGCGGACAATGAGCAGTTCTTC.

This clone was counted a few times. V gene TRBV29-1 combines with J gene TRBJ1-2; D remains ambiguous. In germline, CDR1 is SQVTM, CDR2 ANQGSEA. Trimming pared 5 bases from V and 5 bases from J, leaving 9 bases between. The CDR3 spans 11 residues. The CDR3 region has the DNA TGCAGCGTTCAGTCCGGTTATGGCTACACCTTC. The encoded protein is CSVQSGYGYTF.

The V gene is TRBV2, the J gene TRBJ1-3; D is uncertain. The CDR3 has 16 residues. The V end lost 2 bases, the J end lost 1 base, and 12 bases lay between the germline ends. Germline assignment: CDR1 SNHLY and CDR2 FYNNEI. The CDR3 DNA reads TGTGCCAGCAGTGAATCGGGAAGATGGTCTGGAAACACCATATATTTT. Its protein product is CASSESGRWSGNTIYF.

The V and J genes are TRBV5-4 and TRBJ2-3, with D possibly being TRBD1 (5 bases). This CDR3 contains 14 residues. Germline CDR1 SGHNT, CDR2 YYREEE (reference sequence). The ends were cut back, 0 bases at V and 4 bases at J, with 9 bases in the middle. The CDR3 nucleotides read TGTGCCAGCAGCTTGGGGGGCCGGTCAGATACGCAGTATTTT. This codes for CASSLGGRSDTQYF.

The V gene is TRBV7-6, the J gene TRBJ2-2, with D perhaps being TRBD1 or TRBD2 (5 bases each). Trimming cost V 5 bases and J 6 bases, with 19 bases left between them. This CDR3 has 16 residues. Germline V CDR1 and CDR2: SGHVS, FNYEAQ. The CDR3 loop is CASSPRRPTGPGELFF. CDR3 nucleotides: TGTGCCAGCAGCCCTCGGCGCCCCACGGGACCCGGGGAGCTGTTTTTT.